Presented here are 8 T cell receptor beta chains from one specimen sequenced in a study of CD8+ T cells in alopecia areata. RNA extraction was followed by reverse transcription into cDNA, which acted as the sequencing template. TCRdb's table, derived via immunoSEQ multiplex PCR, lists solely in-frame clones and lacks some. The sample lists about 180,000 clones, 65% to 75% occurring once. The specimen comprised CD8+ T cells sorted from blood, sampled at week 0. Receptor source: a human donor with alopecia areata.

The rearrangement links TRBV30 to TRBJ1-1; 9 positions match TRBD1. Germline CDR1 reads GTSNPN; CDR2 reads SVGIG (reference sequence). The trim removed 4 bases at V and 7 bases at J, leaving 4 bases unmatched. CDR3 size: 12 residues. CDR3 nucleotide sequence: TGTGCCTGGATCTGGACAGGGGTTGAAGCTTTCTTT. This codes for CAWIWTGVEAFF.

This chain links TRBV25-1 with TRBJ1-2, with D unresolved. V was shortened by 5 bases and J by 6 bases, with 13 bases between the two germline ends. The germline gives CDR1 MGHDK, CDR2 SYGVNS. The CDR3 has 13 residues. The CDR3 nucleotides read TGTGCCAGCAGTCGGGGTTTGGTCCATGGCTACACCTTC. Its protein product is CASSRGLVHGYTF.

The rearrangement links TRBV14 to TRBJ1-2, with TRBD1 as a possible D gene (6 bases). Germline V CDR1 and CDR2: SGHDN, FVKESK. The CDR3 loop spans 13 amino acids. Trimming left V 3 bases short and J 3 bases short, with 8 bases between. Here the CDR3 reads CASSQGTHYGYTF. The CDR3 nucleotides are TGTGCCAGCAGCCAGGGGACACACTATGGCTACACCTTC.

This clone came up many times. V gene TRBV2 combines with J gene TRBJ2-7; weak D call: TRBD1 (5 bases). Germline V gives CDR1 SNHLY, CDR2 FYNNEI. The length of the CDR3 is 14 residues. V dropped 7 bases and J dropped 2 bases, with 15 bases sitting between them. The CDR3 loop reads CASIIWKTAYEQYF. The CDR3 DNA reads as TGTGCCAGCATCATATGGAAGACAGCCTACGAGCAGTACTTC.

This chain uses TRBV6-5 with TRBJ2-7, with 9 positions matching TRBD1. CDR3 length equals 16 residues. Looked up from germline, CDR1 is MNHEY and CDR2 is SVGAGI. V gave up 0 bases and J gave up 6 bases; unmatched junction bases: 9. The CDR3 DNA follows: TGTGCCAGCAGTTACTCACCGGGACAGGGCGTTTCCGAGCAGTACTTC. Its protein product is CASSYSPGQGVSEQYF.

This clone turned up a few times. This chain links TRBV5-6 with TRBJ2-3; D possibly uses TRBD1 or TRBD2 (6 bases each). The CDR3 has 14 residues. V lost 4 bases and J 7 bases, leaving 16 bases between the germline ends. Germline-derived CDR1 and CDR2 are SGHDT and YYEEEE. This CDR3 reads CASSPDSRGNTQYF. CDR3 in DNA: TGTGCCAGCAGCCCGGACAGTCGCGGGAATACGCAGTATTTT.

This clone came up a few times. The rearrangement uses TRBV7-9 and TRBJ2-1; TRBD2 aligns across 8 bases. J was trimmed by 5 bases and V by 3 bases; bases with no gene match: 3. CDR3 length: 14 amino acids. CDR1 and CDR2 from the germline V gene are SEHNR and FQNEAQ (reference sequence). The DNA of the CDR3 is TGTGCCAGCAGCTTTGGTAGCGGGAACAATGAGCAGTTCTTC. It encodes CASSFGSGNNEQFF. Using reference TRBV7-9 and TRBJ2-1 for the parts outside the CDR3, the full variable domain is DTGVSQNPRHKITKRGQNVTFRCDPISEHNRLYWYRQTLGQGPEFLTYFQNEAQLEKSRLLSDRFSAERPKGSFSTLEIQRTEQGDSAMYLCASSFGSGNNEQFFGPGTRLTVL.

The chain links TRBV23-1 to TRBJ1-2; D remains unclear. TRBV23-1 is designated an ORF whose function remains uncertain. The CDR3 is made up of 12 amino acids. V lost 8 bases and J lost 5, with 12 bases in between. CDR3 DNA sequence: TGCGCCAGCCTACGATCGTTTTATGGCTACACCTTC. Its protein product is CASLRSFYGYTF.